This T cell receptor beta chain was identified during a study of blood T cells in healthy people across ages. Study-wide results and limits: With unsorted PBMCs, a conclusive comparison of naive versus antigen-experienced cells was not possible. Diversity was higher, and naive CD4+ cells more numerous, in long-lived donors than in aged donors.

CDR1 and CDR2 from the germline V gene are SGHRS and YFSETQ. This CDR3 has 15 amino acids. V was pared by 3 bases and J by 1 base, with 11 bases between. This clonotype has at least ten counts. Its target is unknown. Through a sample-barcoded 5' primer and a J-beta primer mix, a second PCR was run for roughly 7 to 11 cycles. A single record per CDR3 protein comes from TCRdb applying MiXCR to the 5' RACE reads. The data contain under 1 million distinct CDR3 sequences, around 42% of them singletons. The sample comprised blood. This TCR derives from a man aged 55 to 70 in good health. The rearrangement joins TRBV5-1 to TRBJ1-5; D ambiguous. The DNA of the CDR3 is TGCGCCAGCAGCTCTATGCCTGGGAGCAATCAGCCCCAGCATTTT. Protein: CASSSMPGSNQPQHF. Using reference TRBV5-1 and TRBJ1-5 for the parts outside the CDR3, the full variable domain is KAGVTQTPRYLIKTRGQQVTLSCSPISGHRSVSWYQQTPGQGLQFLFEYFSETQRNKGNFPGRFSGRQFSNSRSEMNVSTLELGDSALYLCASSSMPGSNQPQHFGDGTRLSIL.